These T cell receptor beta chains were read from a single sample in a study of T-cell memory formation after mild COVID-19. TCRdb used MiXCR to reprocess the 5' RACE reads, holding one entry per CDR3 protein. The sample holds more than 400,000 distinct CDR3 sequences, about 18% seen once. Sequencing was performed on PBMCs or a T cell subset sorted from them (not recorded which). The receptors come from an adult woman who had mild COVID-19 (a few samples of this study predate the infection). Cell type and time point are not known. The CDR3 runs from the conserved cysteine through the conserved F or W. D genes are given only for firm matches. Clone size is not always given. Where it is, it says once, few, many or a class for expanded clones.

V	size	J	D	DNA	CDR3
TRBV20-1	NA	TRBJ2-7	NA	TGCAGTGCCGGTGGCGGCGGTCGGGAGCAGTACTTC	CSAGGGGREQYF
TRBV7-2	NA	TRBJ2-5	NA	TGTGCCAGCAGCGCCCGGGGCGGCGGTGAGACCCAGTACTTC	CASSARGGGETQYF
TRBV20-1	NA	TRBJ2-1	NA	TGCAGTGCTAGAGAGTCTAAAGGGCGGTACAATGAGCAGTTCTTC	CSARESKGRYNEQFF
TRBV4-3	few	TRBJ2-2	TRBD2	TGCGCCAGCAGCTACGCCCCTCTAGCGGGAGAGCCCACCGGGGAGCTGTTTTTT	CASSYAPLAGEPTGELFF
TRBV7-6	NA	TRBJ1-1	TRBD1	TGTGCCAGCAGCTTAGTCAGGGGGTCGAACACTGAAGCTTTCTTT	CASSLVRGSNTEAFF
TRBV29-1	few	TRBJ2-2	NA	TGCAGCGTTTTTCCGGAGGACACCGGGGAGCTGTTTTTT	CSVFPEDTGELFF
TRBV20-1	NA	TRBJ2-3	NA	TGCAGTGCTAGCCTAGATACAGATACGCAGTATTTT	CSASLDTDTQYF
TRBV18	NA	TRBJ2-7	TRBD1	TGTGCCAGCTCAGTACAGGGGAGAGCTTACGAGCAGTACTTC	CASSVQGRAYEQYF
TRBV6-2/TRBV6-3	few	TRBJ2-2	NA	TGTGCCAGCAGTTCGCCCTTGGGACGAAACACCGGGGAGCTGTTTTTT	CASSSPLGRNTGELFF
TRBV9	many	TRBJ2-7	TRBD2	TGTGCCAGCAGCTCCTTCGCGGGAGGTACCTACGAGCAGTACTTC	CASSSFAGGTYEQYF
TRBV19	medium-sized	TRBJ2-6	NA	TGTGCCAGTAGTACCGGACAGGGGGCCAACGTCCTGACTTTC	CASSTGQGANVLTF
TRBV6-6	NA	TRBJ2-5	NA	TGTGCCAGCAGTTACGTTAGCGGAGAGACCCAGTACTTC	CASSYVSGETQYF
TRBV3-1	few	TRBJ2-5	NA	TGTGCCAGCAGCCAAGAATTCGGGTACCAAGAGACCCAGTACTTC	CASSQEFGYQETQYF
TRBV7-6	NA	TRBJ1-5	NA	TGTGCCTCCGGATGGGGGAGCAATCAGCCCCAGCATTTT	CASGWGSNQPQHF
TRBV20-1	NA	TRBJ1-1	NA	TGCAGTGCTAGATCCGGGGGCGGCCCTGAAGCTTTCTTT	CSARSGGGPEAFF
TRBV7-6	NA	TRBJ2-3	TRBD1	TGTGCCAGCAGCTCCGGGACAGGGGTCCCCACAGATACGCAGTATTTT	CASSSGTGVPTDTQYF
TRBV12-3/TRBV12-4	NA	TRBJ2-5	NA	TGTGCCAGCAGTTTAGTAGGCAGGGCGAAGACCCAGTACTTC	CASSLVGRAKTQYF
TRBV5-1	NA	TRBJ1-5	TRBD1	TGCGCCAGCAGCCTTGGGGACAGGGGCTTTAATCAGCCCCAGCATTTT	CASSLGDRGFNQPQHF
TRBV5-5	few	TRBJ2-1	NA	TGTGCCAGCAGCGTCGGCCGGAACAATGAGCAGTTCTTC	CASSVGRNNEQFF
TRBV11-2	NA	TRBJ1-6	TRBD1	TGTGCCAGCAGCCAAGGGGAGGGGGCGCCAAGGAATTCACCCCTCCACTTT	CASSQGEGAPRNSPLHF
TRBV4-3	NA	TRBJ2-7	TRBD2	TGCGCCAGCAGCCAAGGGGAGACTAGCGGGATTGGGTACGAGCAGTACTTC	CASSQGETSGIGYEQYF
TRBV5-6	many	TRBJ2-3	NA	TGTGCCAGCGGACCGGACGGGGGCCCAGATACGCAGTATTTT	CASGPDGGPDTQYF
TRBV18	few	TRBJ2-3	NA	TGTGCCAGCTCAACCCAGCCCCCGGGCACAGATACGCAGTATTTT	CASSTQPPGTDTQYF
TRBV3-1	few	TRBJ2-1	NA	TGTGCCAGCAGCCAAGTTATTGCTGAGCAGTTCTTC	CASSQVIAEQFF
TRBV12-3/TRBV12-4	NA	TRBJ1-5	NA	TGTGCCAGCAGTTTACAGGGGCTAAATCAGCCCCAGCATTTT	CASSLQGLNQPQHF
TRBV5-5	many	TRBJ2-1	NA	TGTGCCAGCAGCTTGGCCACGGATGAGCAGTTCTTC	CASSLATDEQFF
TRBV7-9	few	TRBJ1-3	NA	TGTGCCAGCAGAATCAGGGATCGAAACACCATATATTTT	CASRIRDRNTIYF
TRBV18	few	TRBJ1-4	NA	TGTGCCAGCTCACCAGTTTCGGCAACTAATGAAAAACTGTTTTTT	CASSPVSATNEKLFF
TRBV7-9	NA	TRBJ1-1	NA	TGTGCCAGCAGCTTAGTACGGGGACGTGACACTGAAGCTTTCTTT	CASSLVRGRDTEAFF